Each of the 27 T cell receptor beta chains below was sequenced from the same sample in a study of human T cells and chemical hapten exposure. MiXCR was run by TCRdb on the RACE reads, yielding one entry per CDR3 protein. The sample holds 330,000 or so distinct CDR3 sequences, about 6.9% seen once. Noted time point: patch test 2, 6 weeks after DPC sensitization. Treatment specified: therapeutic diphenylcyclopropenone sensitization with weekly scalp DPC. The material was whole blood, obtained in connection with sensitization to the hapten diphenylcyclopropenone (DPC). The receptors stem from a woman aged 18-29 years with alopecia areata. Some clones in this sample may be carry-over from other donors' samples.

This clonotype was counted many times. The chain combines TRBV15 with TRBJ1-2; TRBD1 agrees at 8 bases. Trimming cost V 0 bases and J 6 bases; bases outside gene matches: 12. This CDR3 has 17 amino acids. The germline CDR1 and CDR2 sequences are LNHNV and YYDKDF (reference sequence). In DNA, the CDR3 is TGTGCCACCAGCAGAGATCGGACCGGACAGGGAAGAGATGGCTACACCTTC. This codes for CATSRDRTGQGRDGYTF.

This clonotype showed up many times. The chain couples TRBV12-3 or TRBV12-4 to TRBJ2-3; tentatively, D is TRBD2 (5 bases). V dropped 7 bases and J dropped 1 base, with 9 bases sitting between them. The CDR3 sequence is 13 residues long. CDR3 sequence reads: CASTMRGTDTQYF. The CDR3 DNA is TGTGCCAGCACTATGAGGGGCACAGATACGCAGTATTTT.

This clonotype has only a few counts. The V gene is TRBV6-2 or TRBV6-3, the J gene TRBJ1-5; D gene ambiguous. Germline-derived CDR1 and CDR2 are MNHEY and SVGEGT. The length of the CDR3 is 14 residues. With 4 bases removed from V and 3 bases from J, the gap between germline ends came to 10 bases. CDR3 loop: CASSWPRNNQPQHF. DNA of the CDR3: TGTGCCAGCAGTTGGCCCCGGAACAATCAGCCCCAGCATTTT.

This clonotype came up many times. The V gene is TRBV7-2, the J gene TRBJ2-5; unclear D gene. CDR3 length equals 12 residues. Germline assignment: CDR1 SGHTA and CDR2 FQGNSA. The germline V and J ends were trimmed by 5 bases and 4 bases, with 8 bases remaining between them. In DNA, the CDR3 is TGTGCCAGCAGCCTACTGTTAGAGACCCAGTACTTC. It specifies CASSLLLETQYF. The whole variable domain, filled in from reference TRBV7-2 and TRBJ2-5, reads GAGVSQSPSNKVTEKGKDVELRCDPISGHTALYWYRQSLGQGLEFLIYFQGNSAPDKSGLPSDRFSAERTGGSVSTLTIQRTQQEDSAVYLCASSLLLETQYFGPGTRLLVL.

The rearrangement links TRBV29-1 to TRBJ1-2; D is undetermined. Between the trimmed V and J ends, which lost 4 bases and 2 bases, there was a span of 14 bases. Germline V gives CDR1 SQVTM, CDR2 ANQGSEA. The CDR3 loop spans 14 amino acids. The CDR3 protein is CSVGGAEMNYGYTF. The CDR3 DNA reads as TGCAGCGTTGGGGGAGCGGAGATGAACTATGGCTACACCTTC. Together with reference TRBV29-1 and TRBJ1-2, the CDR3 gives the full variable domain: SAVISQKPSRDICQRGTSLTIQCQVDSQVTMMFWYRQQPGQSLTLIATANQGSEATYESGFVIDKFPISRPNLTFSTLTVSNMSPEDSSIYLCSVGGAEMNYGYTFGSGTRLTVV.

This clonotype was detected many times. The chain links TRBV18 to TRBJ1-2; 12 nucleotides agree with TRBD1. Germline V lookup: CDR1 KGHSH, CDR2 LQKENI. The J segment lost 7 bases and the V segment lost 5 bases, leaving 11 bases of the junction unmatched. This CDR3 comprises 16 residues. This chain's CDR3 is CASSAAGTGGNGGYTF. The CDR3 region has the DNA TGTGCCAGCTCAGCCGCCGGGACAGGGGGCAATGGTGGCTACACCTTC.

In this sample, this clonotype turned up a few times. This chain uses TRBV5-1 with TRBJ2-7; possibly TRBD1 or TRBD2 for D (5 bases each). The CDR3 has 14 residues. Per germline, CDR1 SGHRS and CDR2 YFSETQ. V lost 4 bases and J lost 7, with 18 bases in between. CDR3 protein: CASSEGWGPSEQYF. CDR3 sequence (DNA): TGCGCCAGCAGCGAAGGATGGGGACCGTCGGAGCAGTACTTC.

This clonotype came up a few times. This sequence joins TRBV4-1 and TRBJ1-1; D is perhaps TRBD1 (5 bases). The CDR3 is made up of 14 amino acids. The V and J ends lost 0 bases and 4 bases respectively, with 9 bases between them. Germline V gene data show CDR1 as MGHRA and CDR2 as YSYEKL. The CDR3 DNA reads as TGCGCCAGCAGCCAAGACCGGGGCCCCACTGAAGCTTTCTTT. The encoded protein is CASSQDRGPTEAFF.

This sequence joins TRBV2 and TRBJ2-4; tentatively, D is TRBD2 (5 bases). Trimming removed 9 bases from V and 7 bases from J, with 19 bases in between. There are 14 residues in the CDR3. Germline-derived CDR1 and CDR2 are SNHLY and FYNNEI. CDR3 DNA: TGTGCCAGTTCTAAGCTTGAGGGTGCGAACATTCAGTACTTC. Translating gives CASSKLEGANIQYF. Using reference TRBV2 and TRBJ2-4 for the parts outside the CDR3, the full variable domain is EPEVTQTPSHQVTQMGQEVILRCVPISNHLYFYWYRQILGQKVEFLVSFYNNEISEKSEIFDDQFSVERPDGSNFTLKIRSTKLEDSAMYFCASSKLEGANIQYFGAGTRLSVL.

The sample holds a few counts of this clonotype. This chain connects TRBV15 to TRBJ2-1, with D perhaps matching TRBD2 (5 bases). The CDR3 runs to 16 residues. The V end lost 8 bases, the J end lost 8 bases, and 25 bases lay between the germline ends. In germline, CDR1 is LNHNV, CDR2 YYDKDF (reference sequence). Here the CDR3 reads CATSTSWSGFTHEQFF. The CDR3 DNA follows: TGTGCCACCTCTACATCGTGGTCGGGGTTTACACATGAGCAGTTCTTC.

The rearrangement uses TRBV7-9 and TRBJ2-4; 9 bases fit TRBD2. The CDR3 runs 16 residues. V dropped 5 bases and J dropped 1; count of bases not matched to a gene: 6. Germline CDR1 is SEHNR and CDR2 is FQNEAQ (reference sequence). CDR3 in DNA: TGTGCCAGCAGCACCGCGGGGGGGCCCGCCAAAAACATTCAGTACTTC. Translated, it gives CASSTAGGPAKNIQYF.

The chain joins TRBV2 to TRBJ2-7; the D gene is possibly TRBD1 (5 bases). V shed 5 bases and J shed 5 bases, with 19 bases lying between them. This CDR3 contains 15 residues. Germline V lookup: CDR1 SNHLY, CDR2 FYNNEI. CDR3 nucleotides: TGTGCCAGCAGTTTATCGGCAGGGTTCATGGACGAGCAGTACTTC. It yields the protein CASSLSAGFMDEQYF.

This clonotype was counted between two and nine times. The rearrangement joins TRBV5-1 to TRBJ2-5; 7 nucleotides align to TRBD1. CDR1 is SGHRS, CDR2 YFSETQ, per germline. The trim removed 4 bases at V and 6 bases at J, leaving 9 bases unmatched. The CDR3 is made up of 14 amino acids. CDR3 loop: CASSPDRVRQTQYF. The CDR3 DNA is TGCGCCAGCAGCCCCGACAGGGTCCGCCAGACCCAGTACTTC.

This clonotype was recorded a few times. The J gene is TRBJ2-5, the V gene TRBV7-3; TRBD1 matches at 8 bases. After removal of 8 bases from V and 3 bases from J, the junction contained 5 bases not matched to a gene. Germline-derived CDR1 and CDR2 are SGHTA and FQGTGA. The CDR3 covers 13 residues. For the CDR3, the DNA is TGTGCCAGCTCCACGACAGGGGAAGAGACCCAGTACTTC. Amino acid sequence: CASSTTGEETQYF.

The chain is built from TRBV12-3 or TRBV12-4 and TRBJ2-7, with D perhaps TRBD2 (7 bases). Trimming removed 5 bases at V and 7 bases at J, with 15 bases between. This CDR3 contains 13 residues. The CDR3 DNA is TGTGCCAGCAGTGGGCCCGGGGGGCGGGAGCAGTACTTC. It yields the protein CASSGPGGREQYF.

The sample holds a few counts of this clonotype. The rearrangement links TRBV29-1 to TRBJ1-3, with 7 positions matching TRBD1. Trimming removed 4 bases from V and 4 bases from J; junction bases left unmatched: 7. Germline loops: CDR1 SQVTM, CDR2 ANQGSEA. CDR3 length: 14 amino acids. The CDR3 coding sequence is TGCAGCGTTGCCAGCCCGGGACAGGGAAACACCATATATTTT. It yields the protein CSVASPGQGNTIYF.

In this sample, this clonotype turned up a few times. The rearrangement uses TRBV6-2 or TRBV6-3 and TRBJ1-1, with D possibly TRBD1 on 5 matching bases. The CDR3 consists of 16 residues. Germline CDR1 MNHEY, CDR2 SVGEGT. Trimming cost V 4 bases and J 6 bases, with 21 bases left between them. The CDR3 bases are TGTGCCAGCAGTTCTCCTCCCCGTTCCGGGGCCCCTGAAGCTTTCTTT. Residues: CASSSPPRSGAPEAFF.

This clonotype has a count of ten or more. This chain links TRBV28 with TRBJ2-7, with D tentatively TRBD2 (5 bases). With 5 bases removed from V and 7 bases from J, the gap between germline ends came to 21 bases. CDR1 MDHEN and CDR2 SYDVKM come from the germline V gene. This CDR3 is 15 amino acids long. DNA of the CDR3: TGTGCCAGCAGTCACTACGCCGTCTCAGGAGGTGAGCAGTACTTC. Its translation is CASSHYAVSGGEQYF.

The chain couples TRBV27 to TRBJ2-2; 8 bases map to TRBD2. CDR3 length equals 15 residues. From germline, CDR1 is MNHEY and CDR2 SMNVEV (reference sequence). V was pared by 2 bases and J by 4 bases, with 3 bases of the junction left unmatched. This chain's CDR3 is CASSLAGGSTGELFF. CDR3 sequence (DNA): TGTGCCAGCAGTTTAGCGGGGGGTTCCACCGGGGAGCTGTTTTTT.

The sample holds many counts of this clonotype. This chain uses TRBV6-5 with TRBJ1-5, with D possibly being TRBD1 (5 bases). With 2 bases removed from V and 6 bases from J, the gap between germline ends came to 11 bases. This CDR3 region has 14 residues. CDR1 is MNHEY and CDR2 is SVGAGI in the germline V gene. Here the CDR3 reads CASSYTRGSQPQHF. The CDR3 nucleotides are TGTGCCAGCAGTTACACCCGGGGGAGTCAGCCCCAGCATTTT.

This clonotype has only a few counts. The CDR3 reads CASGNSWRSTEAFF. Here the CDR3 DNA reads TGTGCCAGCGGGAACTCATGGCGGAGCACTGAAGCTTTCTTT. The rearrangement links TRBV18 to TRBJ1-1; no definite D call. Per germline, CDR1 KGHSH and CDR2 LQKENI. The CDR3 is 14 amino acids. Trimming removed 8 bases from V and 4 bases from J, with 17 bases in between.

This clonotype occurred a few times. The V call is TRBV5-1, the J call TRBJ1-6; D is unclear. Between the trimmed V and J ends, which lost 0 bases and 12 bases, there was a span of 19 bases. This CDR3 has 16 residues. CDR1 and CDR2 from the germline V gene are SGHRS and YFSETQ. CDR3 sequence (DNA): TGCGCCAGCAGCTTGGTGGTTGGGCGGAGTGGCGGACCCCTCCACTTT. It codes for CASSLVVGRSGGPLHF. Filled out from reference TRBV5-1 and TRBJ1-6, the complete variable domain reads KAGVTQTPRYLIKTRGQQVTLSCSPISGHRSVSWYQQTPGQGLQFLFEYFSETQRNKGNFPGRFSGRQFSNSRSEMNVSTLELGDSALYLCASSLVVGRSGGPLHFGNGTRLTVT.

This clonotype has more than one count but fewer than ten. The junction differs from germline at one of its ends, possibly a read error. The V call is TRBV7-7, the J call TRBJ1-6; maybe TRBD1 (6 bases). This CDR3 contains 23 residues. Per germline, CDR1 SSHAT and CDR2 FNYEAQ (reference sequence). CDR3 nucleotide sequence: TGTGCTAGCAGCTCTAACAGGGAGGGCCCGTCCTCCCTCCTATATGGTAGGAATTCACCCCTCCACTTT. It yields the protein CASSSNREGPSSLLYGRNSPLHF.

This clonotype was seen repeatedly, ten times or more. The CDR3 loop is CATGQASNQPQHF. The CDR3 DNA reads TGTGCCACCGGACAGGCAAGCAATCAGCCCCAGCATTTT. The chain employs TRBV24-1 and TRBJ1-5; TRBD1 aligns across 7 bases. The CDR3 runs 13 residues. The ends lost 9 bases at V and 1 base at J; junction bases unmatched: 2. Germline assignment: CDR1 KGHDR and CDR2 SFDVKD.

The chain joins TRBV12-3 or TRBV12-4 to TRBJ2-2; 8 positions match TRBD2. The V segment lost 5 bases and the J segment 1 base; nucleotides outside the gene matches: 3. This CDR3 is built from 15 residues. The CDR3 loop is CASSPLAGNTGELFF. CDR3 nucleotide sequence: TGTGCCAGCAGTCCCCTAGCGGGGAACACCGGGGAGCTGTTTTTT.

The J gene is TRBJ2-5, the V gene TRBV2; D perhaps matches TRBD2 (6 bases). The CDR3 has 12 residues. Germline loops: CDR1 SNHLY, CDR2 FYNNEI. CDR3 sequence: CASTGGKETQYF. The CDR3, as DNA: TGTGCGAGTACCGGAGGGAAAGAGACCCAGTACTTC.

The V gene is TRBV4-3, the J gene TRBJ1-1; possible D gene TRBD1, 6 bases. With 1 base removed from V and 11 bases from J, the gap between germline ends came to 23 bases. The CDR3 covers 16 residues. Germline CDR1 and CDR2: LGHNA and YSLEER. DNA of the CDR3: TGCGCCAGCAGCCAAGCCTGGGGGGGCCCAAAAGGGGAGGCTTTCTTT. It translates to CASSQAWGGPKGEAFF.